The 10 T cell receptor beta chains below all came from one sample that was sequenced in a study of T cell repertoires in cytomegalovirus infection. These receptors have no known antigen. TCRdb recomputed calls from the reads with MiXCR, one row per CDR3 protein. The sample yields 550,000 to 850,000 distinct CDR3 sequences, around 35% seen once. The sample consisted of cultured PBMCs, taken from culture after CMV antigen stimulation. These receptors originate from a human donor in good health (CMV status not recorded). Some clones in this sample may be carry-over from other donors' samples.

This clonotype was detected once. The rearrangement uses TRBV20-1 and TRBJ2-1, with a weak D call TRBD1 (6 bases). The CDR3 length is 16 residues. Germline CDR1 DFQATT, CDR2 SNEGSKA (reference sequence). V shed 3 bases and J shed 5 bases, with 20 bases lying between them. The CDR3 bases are TGCAGTGCTAGGGAAGTAGGCAGGGGATCCCACAATGAGCAGTTCTTC. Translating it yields CSAREVGRGSHNEQFF.

Here the CDR3 DNA reads TGTGCCAGCAGTTACTCCTGGGACTGGGACACTGAAGCTTTCTTT. Protein: CASSYSWDWDTEAFF. The chain carries TRBV6-5 and TRBJ1-1; TRBD1 is a possible D gene (5 bases). Germline values: CDR1 MNHEY, CDR2 SVGAGI. The CDR3 runs to 15 residues. V dropped 0 bases and J dropped 3 bases, with 11 bases sitting between them.

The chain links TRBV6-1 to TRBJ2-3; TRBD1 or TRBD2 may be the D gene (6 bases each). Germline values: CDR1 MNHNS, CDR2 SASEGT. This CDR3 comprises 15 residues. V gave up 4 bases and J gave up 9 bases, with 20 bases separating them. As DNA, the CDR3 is TGTGCCAGCAGTGCCCGAGGGGGGAGCCGTATCACGCAGTATTTT. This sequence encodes CASSARGGSRITQYF.

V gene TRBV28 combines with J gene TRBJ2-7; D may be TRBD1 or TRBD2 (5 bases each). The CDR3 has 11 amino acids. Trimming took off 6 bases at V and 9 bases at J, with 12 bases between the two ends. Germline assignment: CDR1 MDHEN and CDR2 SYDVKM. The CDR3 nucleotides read TGTGCCAGCAGCAGGGCGAGGGGGCAGTACTTC. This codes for CASSRARGQYF.

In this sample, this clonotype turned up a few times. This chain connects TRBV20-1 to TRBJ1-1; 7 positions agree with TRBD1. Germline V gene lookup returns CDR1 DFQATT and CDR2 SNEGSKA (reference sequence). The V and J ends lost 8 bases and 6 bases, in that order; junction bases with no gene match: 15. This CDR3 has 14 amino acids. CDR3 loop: CSTQGGTPEPEAFF. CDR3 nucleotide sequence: TGCAGTACGCAGGGGGGGACCCCAGAACCTGAAGCTTTCTTT.

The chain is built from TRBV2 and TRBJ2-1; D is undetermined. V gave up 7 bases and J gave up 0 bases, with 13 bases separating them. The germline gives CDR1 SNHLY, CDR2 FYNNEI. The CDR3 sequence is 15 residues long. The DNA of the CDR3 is TGTGCCAGCAAAGACTCCTCGAGCTCCTACAATGAGCAGTTCTTC. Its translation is CASKDSSSSYNEQFF.

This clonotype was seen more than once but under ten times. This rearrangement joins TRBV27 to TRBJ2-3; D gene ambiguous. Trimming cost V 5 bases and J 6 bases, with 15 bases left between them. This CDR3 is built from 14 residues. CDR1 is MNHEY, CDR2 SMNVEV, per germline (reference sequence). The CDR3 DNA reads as TGTGCCAGCAGTCGCAGTCTAGGAGCGGATACGCAGTATTTT. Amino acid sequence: CASSRSLGADTQYF.

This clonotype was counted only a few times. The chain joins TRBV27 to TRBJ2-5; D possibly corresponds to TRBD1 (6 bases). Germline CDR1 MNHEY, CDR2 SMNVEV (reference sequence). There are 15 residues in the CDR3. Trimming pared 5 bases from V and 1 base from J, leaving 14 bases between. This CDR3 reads CASSNGKTGQETQYF. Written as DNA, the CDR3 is TGTGCCAGCAGTAACGGGAAGACAGGCCAAGAGACCCAGTACTTC.

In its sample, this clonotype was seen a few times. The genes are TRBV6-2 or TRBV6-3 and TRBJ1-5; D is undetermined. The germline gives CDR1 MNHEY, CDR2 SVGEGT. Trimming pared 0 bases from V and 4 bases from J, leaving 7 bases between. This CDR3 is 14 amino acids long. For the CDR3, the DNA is TGTGCCAGCAGTTACTCGTTTGGAAATCAGCCCCAGCATTTT. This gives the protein CASSYSFGNQPQHF.

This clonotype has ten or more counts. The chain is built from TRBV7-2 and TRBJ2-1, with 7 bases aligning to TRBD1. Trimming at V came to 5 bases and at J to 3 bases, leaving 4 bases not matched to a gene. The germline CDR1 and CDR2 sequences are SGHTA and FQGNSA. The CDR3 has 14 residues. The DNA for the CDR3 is TGTGCCAGCAGCACCAGACAGGGCTACAATGAGCAGTTCTTC. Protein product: CASSTRQGYNEQFF.